This T cell receptor beta chain was sequenced during a study of graft-versus-host responses after intestinal transplantation. Study at large: Anti-thymocyte globulin was used for induction in all recipients, who then took tacrolimus and steroids for roughly 3 years. The study, taken as a whole, reports: Some GvH clones were seen earlier in gut or blood, suggesting intestinal origin. With peak circulating GvH clone levels came an association with early post-transplant HvG declines.

The data were produced by immunoSEQ multiplex PCR, yet TCRdb's version contains in-frame clones alone and is incomplete. Among 95,000 to 150,000 clones, about 93% were seen once, and the ten largest hold more than 0.09%. Points on this clone: Antigen specificity is unknown.

Germline-derived CDR1 and CDR2 are SEHNR and FQNEAQ (reference sequence). The CDR3 spans 15 residues. After removal of 1 base from V and 5 bases from J, the junction contained 7 bases not matched to a gene. Specimen: unstimulated CD4+ T cells sorted from spleen or lymph node cells, collected before intestinal transplant. J is TRBJ2-7 and V is TRBV7-9; TRBD2 matches at 8 bases. The TCR sequence derives from a human donor who received an intestinal transplant. CDR3 sequence (DNA): TGTGCCAGCAGCTTAGGAGAGCGGGAGTTCGACGAGCAGTACTTC. Translation: CASSLGEREFDEQYF.